Below, 2 T cell receptor beta chains from the same sample are listed, as sequenced in a study of T cells in women clearing cervical HPV infection (dated by TCRdb to the late 2010s). The library was prepared using the immunoSEQ multiplex PCR assay. TCRdb's version of the immuneACCESS table is confined to in-frame rearrangements and falls short of the full clone set. An unresolved V gene accounts for under half of the shortfall where checked; the remainder is of unknown origin. The sample's own table lists around 35,000 clones. Of the sample, 1.4% falls within the top ten clones. Sequencing was carried out using blood buffy coat. Source of these receptors: a woman aged 18-70 years with a cervical HPV16 infection that either progressed to CIN3+ or cleared (not recorded which).

CDR3 sequence: CAWSPRLAGNEQFF. The CDR3 bases that were read are TGTGCCTGGAGCCCCCGCCTAGCGGGGAATGAG. J is TRBJ2-1 and V is TRBV30, with 9 bases lining up with TRBD2. Sequencing ends 3 residues short of the CDR3 end; the germline J gene provides the rest. This CDR3 spans 14 amino acids. Germline V gives CDR1 GTSNPN, CDR2 SVGIG (reference sequence). Trimming removed 3 bases from V and 7 bases from J; junction bases left unmatched: 7. Full variable domain (missing parts from reference TRBV30 and TRBJ2-1): SQTIHQWPATLVQPVGSPLSLECTVEGTSNPNLYWYRQAAGRGLQLLFYSVGIGQISSEVPQNLSASRPQDRQFILSSKKLLLSDSGFYLCAWSPRLAGNEQFFGPGTRLTVL.

In the case of this clone: From the germline J gene comes the end of the CDR3, since the read stops 3 residues before it. The chain recombines TRBV18 with TRBJ1-2; 8 positions agree with TRBD1. The CDR3 is 14 amino acids. Germline CDR1 and CDR2: KGHSH and LQKENI. CDR3 DNA, as far as it was read: TGTGCCAGCTCAGAGACAGGGGCACGTAACGAC. Translating gives CASSETGARND. The entire CDR3 is CASSETGARNDYTF.